This TCR beta chain came from a study of molecular identifiers for immune sequencing clone quantification. Findings and limits, study-wide: Clones that exceeded 20 RNA copies held over 98% of effector molecules, yet under 1% in naive cells.

Previously published methods and listed TCR primers were used for the bulk TCR libraries. One entry per CDR3 protein, called by TCRdb with MiXCR from the PCR reads. The data contain around 460,000 distinct CDR3 sequences, about 22% of them seen just once; the ten biggest clones take up approximately 0.8%. The CDR3 sequence is 18 residues long. Germline CDR1 and CDR2: MGHRA and YSYEKL. The V gene lost 1 base and the J gene lost 0 bases, with 13 bases spanning the gap. This clonotype showed up many times. The target antigen is unknown. CD8+CD4-CCR7+CD45RA+ sorting gave the naive CD8 T cells. Sequencing input: naive CD8+ T cells from blood, with Jurkat cell RNA spiked in. Subset of the sample: FACS-sorted CD8+CD4-CCR7+CD45RA+ naive T cells. The sequence was obtained from a human donor in good health. Some libraries in this study had Jurkat cell RNA spiked in. This sequence joins TRBV4-1 and TRBJ2-6, with D perhaps matching TRBD1 (5 bases). The CDR3 protein is CASSQVQGLISGANVLTF. The CDR3 nucleotides are TGCGCCAGCAGCCAAGTTCAGGGATTAATCTCTGGGGCCAACGTCCTGACTTTC.